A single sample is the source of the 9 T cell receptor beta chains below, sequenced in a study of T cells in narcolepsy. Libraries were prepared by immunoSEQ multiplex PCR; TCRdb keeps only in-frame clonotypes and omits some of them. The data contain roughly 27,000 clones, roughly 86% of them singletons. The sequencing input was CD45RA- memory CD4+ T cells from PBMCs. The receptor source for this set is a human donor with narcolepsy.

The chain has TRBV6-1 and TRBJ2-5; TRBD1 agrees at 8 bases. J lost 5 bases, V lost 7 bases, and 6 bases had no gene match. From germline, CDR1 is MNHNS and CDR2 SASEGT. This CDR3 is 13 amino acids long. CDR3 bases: TGTGCCAGCAAGGACAGGGCTTGGGAGACCCAGTACTTC. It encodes CASKDRAWETQYF.

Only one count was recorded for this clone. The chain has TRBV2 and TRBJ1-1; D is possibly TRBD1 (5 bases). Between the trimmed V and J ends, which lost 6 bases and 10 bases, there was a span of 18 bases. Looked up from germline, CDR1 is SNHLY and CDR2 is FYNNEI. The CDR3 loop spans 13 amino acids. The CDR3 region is CASRRGAGMAAFF. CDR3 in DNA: TGTGCCAGCAGGAGGGGCGCAGGGATGGCAGCTTTCTTT.

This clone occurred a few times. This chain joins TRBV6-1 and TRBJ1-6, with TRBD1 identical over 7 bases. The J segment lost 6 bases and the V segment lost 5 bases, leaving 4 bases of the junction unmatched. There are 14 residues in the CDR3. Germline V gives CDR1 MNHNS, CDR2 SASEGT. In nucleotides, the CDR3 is TGTGCCAGCAGTTCGGGACAGTCTAATTCACCCCTCCACTTT. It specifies CASSSGQSNSPLHF.

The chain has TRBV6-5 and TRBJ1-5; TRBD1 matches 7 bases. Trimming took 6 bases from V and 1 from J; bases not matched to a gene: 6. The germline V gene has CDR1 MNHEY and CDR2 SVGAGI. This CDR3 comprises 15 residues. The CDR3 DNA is TGTGCCAGCAGGCTAGGGGGCCCCAGCAATCAGCCCCAGCATTTT. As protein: CASRLGGPSNQPQHF.

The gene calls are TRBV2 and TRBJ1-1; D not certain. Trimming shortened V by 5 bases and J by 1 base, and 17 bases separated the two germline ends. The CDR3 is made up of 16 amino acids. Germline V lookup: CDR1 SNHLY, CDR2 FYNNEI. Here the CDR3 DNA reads TGTGCCAGCAGTCCAGAGGCGGGTTTGAAGAACACTGAAGCTTTCTTT. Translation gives CASSPEAGLKNTEAFF. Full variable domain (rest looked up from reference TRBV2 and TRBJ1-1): EPEVTQTPSHQVTQMGQEVILRCVPISNHLYFYWYRQILGQKVEFLVSFYNNEISEKSEIFDDQFSVERPDGSNFTLKIRSTKLEDSAMYFCASSPEAGLKNTEAFFGQGTRLTVV.

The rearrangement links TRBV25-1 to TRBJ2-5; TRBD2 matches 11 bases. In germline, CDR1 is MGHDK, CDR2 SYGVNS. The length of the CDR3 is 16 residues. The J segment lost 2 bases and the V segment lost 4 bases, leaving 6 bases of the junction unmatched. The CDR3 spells CASSGWTSGLQETQYF. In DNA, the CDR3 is TGTGCCAGCAGTGGCTGGACTAGCGGGCTTCAAGAGACCCAGTACTTC.

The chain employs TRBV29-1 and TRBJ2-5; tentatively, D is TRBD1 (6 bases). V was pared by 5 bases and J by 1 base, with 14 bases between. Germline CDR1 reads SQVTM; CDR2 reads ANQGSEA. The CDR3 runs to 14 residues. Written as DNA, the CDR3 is TGCAGCGTTTCAGACAGGATAGTCCAAGAGACCCAGTACTTC. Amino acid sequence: CSVSDRIVQETQYF.

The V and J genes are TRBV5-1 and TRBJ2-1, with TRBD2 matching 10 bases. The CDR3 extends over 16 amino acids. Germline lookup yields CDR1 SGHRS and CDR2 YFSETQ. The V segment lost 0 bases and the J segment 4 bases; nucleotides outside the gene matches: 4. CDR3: CASSLVGAGGYNEQFF. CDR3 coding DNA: TGCGCCAGCAGCTTGGTGGGAGCGGGGGGGTACAATGAGCAGTTCTTC.

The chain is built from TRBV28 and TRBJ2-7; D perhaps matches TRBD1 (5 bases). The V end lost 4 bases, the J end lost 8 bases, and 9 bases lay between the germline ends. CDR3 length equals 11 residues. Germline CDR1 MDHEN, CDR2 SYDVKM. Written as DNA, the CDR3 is TGTGCCAGCAGTTCCAACAGGCAGCAGTACGTC. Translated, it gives CASSSNRQQYV.